This paragraph covers one T cell receptor beta chain sequence. This specimen comes from a study of blood T cell repertoires in COVID-19. Overall study: Italy, Spain and the United States were the sources of the convalescent and acute COVID-19 samples.

Profiling relied on immunoSEQ multiplex PCR, and the TCRdb table lists in-frame clones only, not all of them. The repertoire includes roughly 68,000 clones, approximately 79% of them detected once, and roughly a sixth sits in the top ten. This CDR3 region has 15 residues. Trimming cost V 5 bases and J 5 bases, with 18 bases left between them. Germline V lookup: CDR1 MGHDK, CDR2 SYGVNS. Sequencing used peripheral blood. The gene calls are TRBV25-1 and TRBJ1-1, with a weak D call TRBD1 (6 bases). The TCR comes from a man older than 75 with active COVID-19. CDR3 residues: CASSLLTGIGTEAFF. As DNA, the CDR3 is TGTGCCAGCAGTTTACTAACAGGGATCGGTACTGAAGCTTTCTTT. The full variable domain, completed using reference TRBV25-1 and TRBJ1-1, is EADIYQTPRYLVIGTGKKITLECSQTMGHDKMYWYQQDPGMELHLIHYSYGVNSTEKGDLSSESTVSRIRTEHFPLTLESARPSHTSQYLCASSLLTGIGTEAFFGQGTRLTVV.